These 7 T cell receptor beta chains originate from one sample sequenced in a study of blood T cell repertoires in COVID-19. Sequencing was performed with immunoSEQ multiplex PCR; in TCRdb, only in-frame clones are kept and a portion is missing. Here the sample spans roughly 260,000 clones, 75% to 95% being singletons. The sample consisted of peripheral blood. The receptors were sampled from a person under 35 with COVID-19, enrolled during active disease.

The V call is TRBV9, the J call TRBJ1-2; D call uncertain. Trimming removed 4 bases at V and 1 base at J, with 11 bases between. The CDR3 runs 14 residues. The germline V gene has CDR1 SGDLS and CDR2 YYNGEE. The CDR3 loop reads CASSPRRDNYGYTF. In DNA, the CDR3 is TGTGCCAGCAGCCCCCGGAGGGATAACTATGGCTACACCTTC.

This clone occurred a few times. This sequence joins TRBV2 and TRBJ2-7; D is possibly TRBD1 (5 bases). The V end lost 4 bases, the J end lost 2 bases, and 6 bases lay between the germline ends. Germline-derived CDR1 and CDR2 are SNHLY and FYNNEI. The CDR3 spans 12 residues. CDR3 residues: CASSGRAYEQYF. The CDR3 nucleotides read TGTGCCAGCAGTGGCAGGGCCTACGAGCAGTACTTC.

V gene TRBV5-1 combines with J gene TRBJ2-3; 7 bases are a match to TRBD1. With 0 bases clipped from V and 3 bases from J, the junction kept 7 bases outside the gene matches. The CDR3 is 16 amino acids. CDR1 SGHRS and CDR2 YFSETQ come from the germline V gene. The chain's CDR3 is CASSLGSTGVTDTQYF. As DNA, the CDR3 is TGCGCCAGCAGCTTGGGCTCAACAGGGGTTACAGATACGCAGTATTTT.

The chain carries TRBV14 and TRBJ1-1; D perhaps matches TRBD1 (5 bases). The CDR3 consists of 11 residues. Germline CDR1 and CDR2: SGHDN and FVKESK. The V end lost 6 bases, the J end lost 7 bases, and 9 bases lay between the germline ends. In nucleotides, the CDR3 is TGTGCCAGCAGTGGGGGGAGTGAAGCTTTCTTT. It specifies CASSGGSEAFF. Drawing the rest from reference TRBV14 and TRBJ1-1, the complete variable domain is EAGVTQFPSHSVIEKGQTVTLRCDPISGHDNLYWYRRVMGKEIKFLLHFVKESKQDESGMPNNRFLAERTGGTYSTLKVQPAELEDSGVYFCASSGGSEAFFGQGTRLTVV.

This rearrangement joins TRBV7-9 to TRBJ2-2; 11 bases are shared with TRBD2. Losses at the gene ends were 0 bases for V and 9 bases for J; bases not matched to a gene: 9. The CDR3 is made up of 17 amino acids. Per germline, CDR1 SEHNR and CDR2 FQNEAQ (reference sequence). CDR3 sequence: CASSLATGTSGIRELFF. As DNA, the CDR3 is TGTGCCAGCAGCTTAGCGACCGGGACTAGCGGAATCAGGGAGCTGTTTTTT.

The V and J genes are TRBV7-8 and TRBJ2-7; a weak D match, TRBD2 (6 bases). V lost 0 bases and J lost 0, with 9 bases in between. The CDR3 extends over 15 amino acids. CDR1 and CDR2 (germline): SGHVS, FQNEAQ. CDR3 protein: CASSLASGYSYEQYF. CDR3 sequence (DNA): TGTGCCAGCAGCTTAGCTAGCGGCTACTCCTACGAGCAGTACTTC.

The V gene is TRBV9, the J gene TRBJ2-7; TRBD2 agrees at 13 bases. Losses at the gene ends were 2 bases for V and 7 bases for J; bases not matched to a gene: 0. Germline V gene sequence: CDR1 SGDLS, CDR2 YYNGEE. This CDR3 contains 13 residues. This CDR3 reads CASSVGLAGEQYF. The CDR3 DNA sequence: TGTGCCAGCAGCGTGGGACTAGCGGGGGAGCAGTACTTC. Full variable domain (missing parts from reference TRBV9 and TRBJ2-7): DSGVTQTPKHLITATGQRVTLRCSPRSGDLSVYWYQQSLDQGLQFLIQYYNGEERAKGNILERFSAQQFPDLHSELNLSSLELGDSALYFCASSVGLAGEQYFGPGTRLTVT.